This T cell receptor beta chain was recovered during a study of CD8 T cells in Susac syndrome (dated by TCRdb to the late 2010s). Regarding the complete study: Repertoire sequencing was used to test whether CD8+ T cell activation and differentiation in Susac syndrome was antigen driven. CD8+ T cell repertoire clonality was compared between some 13 healthy donors, about 14 Susac syndrome patients and approximately 15 multiple sclerosis patients.

Deletion took 5 bases off V and 2 bases off J, with a span of 19 bases between the germline ends. The CDR3 contains 15 residues, cysteine and phenylalanine counted. The only DNA kept is the CDR3, 45 bases in frame from the first base. CDR1 and CDR2 (SQVTM, ANQGSEA) derive from the germline V gene. For this clonotype: The target of this receptor is not known. The sample holds no much larger clone one base away, and base qualities are not on file.

RNA was extracted with the RNeasy kit and about 0.5 to 1 ug was reverse transcribed using random hexamers. TCR beta CDR3 regions were amplified with the immunoSEQ multiplex PCR assay covering 54 Vbeta and 13 Jbeta segments. PCR amplification bias was corrected by using a synthetic template baseline for primer optimization and computational correction. On the authors' methods: Reads were annotated to V, D and J genes according to IMGT and were analyzed with immunoSEQ Analyzer, with only productive sequences retained. To calculate clonality, Shannon entropy was normalized by log2 of the number of productive unique sequences and then subtracted from one. For each patient and control, public and private clones were evaluated among the 100 most prevalent clones. Clones were defined as Susac-specific if absent from the healthy and MS cohorts, from 900 to 1,300 published viral clones and from other ImmuneACCESS disease sequences. TCRdb reran the public reads through fastp at Q25 and MiXCR, keeping productive beta chains. Entries that share a CDR3 protein sequence are merged under the most common genes and DNA. TCRdb, not the authors, supplied the V and J calls. This sample comprises some 300,000 distinct CDR3 sequences, 75% to 90% of them detected only once. The ten largest make up 0.18% of the sample.

High-throughput TCR beta sequencing profiled peripheral blood CD8+ and CD4+ T cells from healthy donors, Susac syndrome patients and multiple sclerosis patients. Treatment-naive patients with stable or active relapsing-remitting disease fulfilling revised McDonald criteria were used as multiple sclerosis controls. Bulk CD8+ and CD4+ T cells were purified by magnetic negative isolation, while CD8+ TEMRA cells were enriched using FACS. Blood was collected in EDTA tubes and processed within 24 hours, with PBMCs isolated through density gradient centrifugation. PBMCs intended for TCR sequencing were frozen in liquid nitrogen and were later thawed in a 37 degrees C water bath. Purity of sorted or isolated CD4+, CD8+ and CD8+ TEMRA cells was at least 90%. The paper's findings and limits, for the study overall: The TCR sequencing and HLA analysis was acknowledged to have included a relatively small number of individuals.

The V and J genes are TRBV29-1 and TRBJ2-7, with a weak D call of TRBD1 (5 bases match). This TCR was sampled from a human donor with multiple sclerosis. Sequenced sample: CD8+ T cells from PBMCs. The CDR3 reads CSVRGRAEAPYEQYF. The nucleotide sequence is given as TGCAGCGTTCGAGGCAGGGCAGAAGCCCCCTACGAGCAGTACTTC.